One and the same sample provided the 14 T cell receptor beta chains below, sequenced in a study of CD8 T cells in Susac syndrome (dated 2019 in TCRdb). Library preparation used the immunoSEQ multiplex PCR assay. RNA was extracted with the RNeasy kit and about 0.5 to 1 ug was reverse transcribed using random hexamers. TCRdb applied fastp at Q25 and MiXCR to the public reads, then kept only in-frame beta chains. Identical CDR3 protein sequences are pooled into one entry, listed with their most common genes and DNA. This sample is represented by around 300,000 distinct CDR3 sequences; almost 85% of them were singletons. Around 0.2% of the sample goes to the ten largest clones. Input material: CD8+ T cells from PBMCs. All receptors come from a human donor with multiple sclerosis.

This chain joins TRBV5-1 and TRBJ2-7, with D possibly matching TRBD1 (6 bases). The CDR3 runs to 17 residues. Per germline, CDR1 SGHRS and CDR2 YFSETQ. Deletions cut 1 base from V and 2 bases from J, with 19 bases between. This chain's CDR3 is CASSLLGSGVVAYEQYF. The CDR3 DNA reads as TGCGCCAGCAGCTTGCTCGGTTCAGGGGTCGTCGCCTACGAGCAGTACTTC.

The chain joins TRBV6-1 to TRBJ2-1, with D unresolved. CDR1 and CDR2 from the germline V gene are MNHNS and SASEGT. With 6 bases removed from V and 7 bases from J, the gap between germline ends came to 19 bases. The CDR3 is 15 amino acids. The CDR3 nucleotides are TGTGCCAGCAGGGAGACTCAAGCCTTGGGGAATGAGCAGTTCTTC. Its protein product is CASRETQALGNEQFF.

The V call is TRBV3-1, the J call TRBJ1-5; TRBD1 matches at 7 bases. The length of the CDR3 is 14 residues. Per germline, CDR1 LGHDT and CDR2 YNNKEL (reference sequence). V lost 0 bases and J lost 10; bases outside the gene matches: 6. This CDR3 reads CASSQEGQYVPQHF. CDR3 DNA sequence: TGTGCCAGCAGCCAAGAGGGACAGTATGTACCCCAGCATTTT.

The chain carries TRBV25-1 and TRBJ2-7; the D gene could be TRBD1 or TRBD2 (5 bases each). The CDR3 covers 17 residues. V lost 1 base and J 6 bases, leaving 22 bases between the germline ends. In germline, CDR1 is MGHDK, CDR2 SYGVNS. CDR3 amino acids: CASSESSTGSPRGEQYF. CDR3 DNA sequence: TGTGCCAGCAGTGAATCAAGTACAGGCTCCCCTCGGGGCGAGCAGTACTTC.

This chain links TRBV7-3 with TRBJ2-3; D is perhaps TRBD2 (6 bases). Germline CDR1 and CDR2: SGHTA and FQGTGA. The CDR3 totals 15 residues. Trimming cost V 5 bases and J 4 bases, with 16 bases left between them. The CDR3 sequence is CASSHGGMGADTQYF. In nucleotides, the CDR3 is TGTGCCAGCAGCCACGGCGGGATGGGCGCAGATACGCAGTATTTT.

The V gene is TRBV7-3, the J gene TRBJ2-1, with a tentative D call TRBD1 (6 bases). The CDR3 contains 18 residues. Per germline, CDR1 SGHTA and CDR2 FQGTGA. Trimming took 2 bases from V and 4 from J, leaving 21 bases between them. The CDR3 region is CASSLLGAATRKYNEQFF. The DNA of the CDR3 is TGTGCCAGCAGCTTATTGGGGGCGGCCACCCGCAAATACAATGAGCAGTTCTTC.

The rearrangement uses TRBV5-4 and TRBJ2-5; 11 bases align to TRBD1. CDR1 is SGHNT and CDR2 is YYREEE in the germline V gene (reference sequence). The CDR3 loop spans 15 amino acids. After removal of 5 bases from V and 5 bases from J, the junction contained 8 bases not matched to a gene. The CDR3: CASSYGQGATETQYF. CDR3 nucleotides: TGTGCCAGCAGTTACGGACAGGGGGCAACGGAGACCCAGTACTTC. Filled out from reference TRBV5-4 and TRBJ2-5, the complete variable domain reads ETGVTQSPTHLIKTRGQQVTLRCSSQSGHNTVSWYQQALGQGPQFIFQYYREEENGRGNFPPRFSGLQFPNYSSELNVNALELDDSALYLCASSYGQGATETQYFGPGTRLLVL.

In its sample, this clonotype was seen once. This rearrangement joins TRBV11-2 to TRBJ2-2, with D maybe TRBD2 (7 bases). This CDR3 is built from 17 residues. Germline V gives CDR1 SGHAT, CDR2 FQNNGV. Deletions cut 5 bases from V and 4 bases from J, with 20 bases between. The CDR3 DNA reads TGTGCCAGCAGCCTTCACTTCGGGGGGCGTAGCACCGGGGAGCTGTTTTTT. Its protein product is CASSLHFGGRSTGELFF.

This rearrangement joins TRBV11-2 to TRBJ2-4; D remains ambiguous. Trimming removed 5 bases from V and 1 base from J, with 9 bases in between. The CDR3 is 14 amino acids. CDR1 is SGHAT and CDR2 is FQNNGV in the germline V gene. The CDR3 spells CASSLSEAKNIQYF. The CDR3 DNA reads TGTGCCAGCAGCCTTTCGGAGGCCAAAAACATTCAGTACTTC.

This clonotype was observed once. This chain links TRBV28 with TRBJ1-1, with D perhaps TRBD1 (5 bases). Germline CDR1 is MDHEN and CDR2 is SYDVKM. The CDR3 is 16 residues long. Trimming pared 6 bases from V and 0 bases from J, leaving 17 bases between. The CDR3 sequence: CASSPVLRGVNTEAFF. CDR3 DNA: TGTGCCAGCAGCCCGGTCCTCCGGGGGGTGAACACTGAAGCTTTCTTT.

The chain's CDR3 is CASSVRTEYGYTF. DNA of the CDR3: TGCGCCAGCAGTGTAAGAACGGAGTATGGCTACACCTTC. This chain uses TRBV10-2 with TRBJ1-2; D is unclear. From germline, CDR1 is WSHSY and CDR2 SAAADI. The ends were cut back, 4 bases at V and 5 bases at J, with 11 bases in the middle. The CDR3 has 13 residues.

This clonotype has just one count. V usage is TRBV6-5 and J usage is TRBJ2-1, with D possibly being TRBD1 (5 bases). V lost 0 bases and J 0 bases, leaving 12 bases between the germline ends. Germline V CDR1 and CDR2: MNHEY, SVGAGI. The CDR3 totals 17 residues. This CDR3 reads CASSYSGDRSSYNEQFF. CDR3 coding DNA: TGTGCCAGCAGTTACTCGGGTGACAGATCCTCCTACAATGAGCAGTTCTTC.

V gene TRBV27 combines with J gene TRBJ2-3; 8 nucleotides agree with TRBD1. This CDR3 is built from 15 residues. Germline loops: CDR1 MNHEY, CDR2 SMNVEV (reference sequence). V dropped 1 base and J dropped 4; count of bases not matched to a gene: 4. The CDR3 is CASSLYRGSADTQYF. CDR3 nucleotides: TGTGCCAGCAGTTTATACAGGGGGTCGGCAGATACGCAGTATTTT.

This clonotype was recorded a few times. The rearrangement joins TRBV11-1 to TRBJ1-1, with no clear D. Germline-derived CDR1 and CDR2 are SGHAT and FQDESV (reference sequence). The CDR3 runs to 14 residues. The germline V and J ends were trimmed by 5 bases and 0 bases, with 10 bases remaining between them. CDR3 sequence (DNA): TGTGCCAGCAGCGAGGTTTATATGAACACTGAAGCTTTCTTT. Translated: CASSEVYMNTEAFF. The full variable domain, with the rest looked up from reference TRBV11-1 and TRBJ1-1, is EAEVAQSPRYKITEKSQAVAFWCDPISGHATLYWYRQILGQGPELLVQFQDESVVDDSQLPKDRFSAERLKGVDSTLKIQPAELGDSAMYLCASSEVYMNTEAFFGQGTRLTVV.